These 13 T cell receptor beta chains originate from one sample sequenced in a study of PD-1 blockade in classical Hodgkin lymphoma. Relapse was seen in all patients after autologous stem cell transplantation, and brentuximab vedotin exposure was variable. Sequencing was performed with immunoSEQ multiplex PCR; in TCRdb, only in-frame clones are kept and a portion is missing. This sample has roughly 18,000 clones, with approximately 69% found just once. This sample comprised peripheral blood mononuclear cells (PBMCs), obtained before the second cycle of nivolumab. The source of these receptors is a human donor with classical Hodgkin lymphoma.

V and J are TRBV7-2 and TRBJ2-5, with TRBD1 matching over 7 bases. CDR3 length equals 15 residues. The ends lost 1 base at V and 7 bases at J; junction bases unmatched: 9. Per germline, CDR1 SGHTA and CDR2 FQGNSA. The CDR3 region has the DNA TGTGCCAGCAGCTTAGGGCGGACAGGCTTAGGGACCCAGTACTTC. Protein: CASSLGRTGLGTQYF.

The rearrangement uses TRBV6-5 and TRBJ1-3, with no clear D. V was pared by 0 bases and J by 4 bases, with 13 bases between. Germline loops: CDR1 MNHEY, CDR2 SVGAGI. This CDR3 is 16 amino acids long. The DNA of the CDR3 is TGTGCCAGCAGTTACTCGATCCCGGTCAGAGGAAACACCATATATTTT. It specifies CASSYSIPVRGNTIYF.

The chain has TRBV7-8 and TRBJ2-7, with 7 positions matching TRBD1. The CDR3 extends over 14 amino acids. V was pared by 4 bases and J by 7 bases, with 10 bases of the junction left unmatched. Germline-derived CDR1 and CDR2 are SGHVS and FQNEAQ. CDR3 amino acids: CASSSRDSSSEQYF. The CDR3 DNA follows: TGTGCCAGCAGCTCCCGGGACAGCTCAAGTGAGCAGTACTTC.

V gene TRBV7-9 combines with J gene TRBJ2-3, with D tentatively TRBD2 (5 bases). This CDR3 region has 17 residues. Germline values: CDR1 SEHNR, CDR2 FQNEAQ (reference sequence). V was cut by 5 bases and J by 1 base, with 19 bases left in between. The CDR3 sequence: CASSPPRVGLGTDTQYF. CDR3 sequence (DNA): TGTGCCAGCAGCCCACCGCGGGTGGGTCTTGGCACAGATACGCAGTATTTT.

The V and J genes are TRBV28 and TRBJ1-1; no reliable D call. Germline V gene lookup returns CDR1 MDHEN and CDR2 SYDVKM. The V and J ends lost 9 bases and 1 base respectively, with 12 bases between them. The CDR3 spans 13 residues. The CDR3 sequence is CASSEVKNTEAFF. CDR3 DNA: TGTGCCAGTTCAGAAGTGAAGAACACTGAAGCTTTCTTT.

J is TRBJ1-2 and V is TRBV9, with TRBD1 matching over 7 bases. The V gene end was trimmed by 3 bases and the J gene end by 4 bases; junction bases not matched to a gene: 6. Germline V lookup: CDR1 SGDLS, CDR2 YYNGEE. CDR3 length: 14 amino acids. This CDR3 reads CASSAEGTVYGYTF. As DNA, the CDR3 is TGTGCCAGCAGCGCCGAAGGGACAGTCTATGGCTACACCTTC.

Judged by abundance, this clone is medium-sized. The V gene is TRBV7-2, the J gene TRBJ2-2; D gene ambiguous. The CDR3 extends over 17 amino acids. V gave up 1 base and J gave up 4 bases, with 16 bases separating them. CDR1 and CDR2 from the germline V gene are SGHTA and FQGNSA. CDR3 sequence (DNA): TGTGCCAGCAGCTTAGAATCCCTTACAGTGGTCACCGGGGAGCTGTTTTTT. It codes for CASSLESLTVVTGELFF.

The gene calls are TRBV25-1 and TRBJ2-5; perhaps TRBD1 as D (5 bases). The J call is uncertain, as TRBJ2-7 better fits the DNA end. Germline V gives CDR1 MGHDK, CDR2 SYGVNS. This CDR3 comprises 15 residues. CDR3 nucleotides: TGTGCCAGCAGTGAATCTACAGGTCCCTCCTACGAGCAGTACTTC. It is translated as CASSESTGPSYEQYF.

V is TRBV6-6 and J is TRBJ1-2; 7 nucleotides align to TRBD1. This CDR3 has 14 amino acids. The ends lost 5 bases at V and 2 bases at J; junction bases unmatched: 5. Germline CDR1 MNHNY, CDR2 SVGAGI (reference sequence). CDR3 nucleotide sequence: TGTGCCAGCAGTGACGGGACAGACAACTATGGCTACACCTTC. Protein: CASSDGTDNYGYTF.

This clone has just a few counts. The gene calls are TRBV5-6 and TRBJ1-5, with D possibly being TRBD1 (6 bases). The V end was cut by 0 bases, the J end by 6 bases, with 13 bases between. Per the germline V gene, CDR1 is SGHDT and CDR2 is YYEEEE. The CDR3 length is 15 residues. The CDR3 nucleotides read TGTGCCAGCAGCTTGGGGGGGGCCCTCACTCAGCCCCAGCATTTT. It translates to CASSLGGALTQPQHF.

The rearrangement links TRBV6-6 to TRBJ2-1, with D hard to call. The CDR3 spans 11 residues. Deletions cut 10 bases from V and 3 bases from J, with 7 bases between. Germline CDR1 is MNHNY and CDR2 is SVGAGI (reference sequence). The CDR3 loop is CATNGYNEQFF. The CDR3 DNA reads TGTGCCACCAATGGCTACAATGAGCAGTTCTTC.

The genes are TRBV5-6 and TRBJ1-1; tentative D call: TRBD1 (5 bases). CDR1 and CDR2 (germline): SGHDT, YYEEEE. The CDR3 totals 14 residues. The V end was cut by 1 base, the J end by 1 base, with 8 bases between. CDR3 loop: CASSLFTGNTEAFF. The CDR3 DNA is TGTGCCAGCAGCTTGTTCACAGGGAACACTGAAGCTTTCTTT.

The gene calls are TRBV19 and TRBJ1-5; D unclear. Trimming stripped 4 bases from V and 5 bases from J, with 6 bases between. CDR1 LNHDA and CDR2 SQIVND come from the germline V gene (reference sequence). This CDR3 region has 12 residues. CDR3 residues: CASSTRYQPQHF. The CDR3 nucleotides read TGTGCCAGTAGTACGCGGTATCAGCCCCAGCATTTT.